This T cell receptor beta chain emerged from a study of technical replicates of blood from a few donors. Using immunoSEQ multiplex PCR, the repertoire was profiled, and TCRdb retains in-frame clones only, with some absent. The profile covers tens of thousands of clones, with more than 85% appearing a single time and more than 3.5% taken by the ten largest. The CDR3 covers 14 residues. The germline gives CDR1 SGHNT, CDR2 YYREEE (reference sequence). Trimming removed 2 bases from V and 1 base from J, with 9 bases in between. V gene TRBV5-4 combines with J gene TRBJ1-2; tentatively, D is TRBD1 (5 bases). This receptor was taken from a human donor in good health. Some clones in this sample may be carry-over from other donors' samples. Sequenced input: PBMCs. CDR3 residues: CASSFGGDNYGYTF. Written as DNA, the CDR3 is TGTGCCAGCAGCTTTGGGGGGGATAACTATGGCTACACCTTC.